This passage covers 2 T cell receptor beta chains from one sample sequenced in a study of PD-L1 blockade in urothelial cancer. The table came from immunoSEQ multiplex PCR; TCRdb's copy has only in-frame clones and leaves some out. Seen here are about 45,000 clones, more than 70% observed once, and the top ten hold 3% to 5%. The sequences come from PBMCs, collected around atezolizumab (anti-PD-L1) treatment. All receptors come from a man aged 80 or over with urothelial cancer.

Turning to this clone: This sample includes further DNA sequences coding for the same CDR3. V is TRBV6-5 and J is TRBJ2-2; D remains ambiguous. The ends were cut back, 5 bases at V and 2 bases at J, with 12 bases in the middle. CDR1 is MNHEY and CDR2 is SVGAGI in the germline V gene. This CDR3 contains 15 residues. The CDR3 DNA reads TGTGCCAGCAGTGGATTAGCCTTTAACACCGGGGAGCTGTTTTTT. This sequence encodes CASSGLAFNTGELFF.

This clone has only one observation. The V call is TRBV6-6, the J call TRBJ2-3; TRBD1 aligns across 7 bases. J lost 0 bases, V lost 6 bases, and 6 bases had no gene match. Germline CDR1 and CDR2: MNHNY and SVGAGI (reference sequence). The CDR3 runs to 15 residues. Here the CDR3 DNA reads TGTGCCAGCAGAGGACAGGAGATTAGCACAGATACGCAGTATTTT. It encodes CASRGQEISTDTQYF.